The 27 T cell receptor beta chains listed next were all sequenced from one sample in a study of blood T cell repertoires in COVID-19. The assay was immunoSEQ multiplex PCR, and TCRdb's table has in-frame clones only and misses some. The sample gives 150,000 or so clones, roughly nine tenths of which show up once; 4% is in the top ten. Input material: PBMCs or T cells enriched from blood (not recorded which). The receptors shown here come from a woman in her forties who had been exposed to COVID-19.

The CDR3 coding sequence is TGTGCCAGCAACCAGGGGTGGCCGACGAACACCGGGGAGCTGTTTTTT. It is translated as CASNQGWPTNTGELFF. The chain uses TRBV5-6 and TRBJ2-2, with D perhaps TRBD1 (6 bases). CDR3 size: 16 residues. The ends were cut back, 6 bases at V and 0 bases at J, with 15 bases in the middle. The germline gives CDR1 SGHDT, CDR2 YYEEEE.

This clone was detected a few times. The chain combines TRBV19 with TRBJ1-3; D is unresolved. The CDR3 spans 16 residues. V lost 5 bases to trimming and J lost 0 bases, with 14 bases between them. From germline, CDR1 is LNHDA and CDR2 SQIVND (reference sequence). The CDR3 spells CASSVSGINSGNTIYF. CDR3 in DNA: TGTGCCAGTAGTGTATCGGGGATCAACTCTGGAAACACCATATATTTT. Supplemented by reference TRBV19 and TRBJ1-3, the full variable domain reads DGGITQSPKYLFRKEGQNVTLSCEQNLNHDAMYWYRQDPGQGLRLIYYSQIVNDFQKGDIAEGYSVSREKKESFPLTVTSAQKNPTAFYLCASSVSGINSGNTIYFGEGSWLTVV.

A few counts support this clone. The chain joins TRBV27 to TRBJ1-6, with D possibly being TRBD1 (6 bases). The CDR3 totals 16 residues. Germline V gene sequence: CDR1 MNHEY, CDR2 SMNVEV (reference sequence). Trimming shortened V by 0 bases and J by 14 bases, and 20 bases separated the two germline ends. CDR3 DNA sequence: TGTGCCAGCAGTTTATCCCCCACAGGGCCTTCGAGTACCCTCCACTTT. It encodes CASSLSPTGPSSTLHF.

V is TRBV7-2 and J is TRBJ2-2, with no clear D. The CDR3 has 13 residues. Germline lookup yields CDR1 SGHTA and CDR2 FQGNSA. Trimming took 2 bases from V and 9 from J, leaving 10 bases between them. CDR3 sequence (DNA): TGTGCCAGCAGCTTACCCGTAGCACGGGAGCTGTTTTTT. Amino acids: CASSLPVARELFF.

For the CDR3, the DNA is TGTGCCAGCAGCCCCGCCGGACTAGTCTCCTACAATGAGCAGTTCTTC. Translated: CASSPAGLVSYNEQFF. The genes are TRBV7-8 and TRBJ2-1; the match to TRBD2 covers 7 bases. This CDR3 is 16 amino acids long. Losses at the gene ends were 5 bases for V and 0 bases for J; bases not matched to a gene: 7. CDR1 and CDR2 (germline): SGHVS, FQNEAQ.

V gene TRBV7-9 combines with J gene TRBJ2-1; D is unclear. The CDR3 consists of 13 residues. Trimming pared 2 bases from V and 4 bases from J, leaving 6 bases between. Germline V gene sequence: CDR1 SEHNR, CDR2 FQNEAQ (reference sequence). In DNA, the CDR3 is TGTGCCAGCAGCTTATCAGAATACAATGAGCAGTTCTTC. Protein: CASSLSEYNEQFF.

This chain connects TRBV28 to TRBJ1-2, with 10 positions matching TRBD1. The germline CDR1 and CDR2 sequences are MDHEN and SYDVKM. After removal of 6 bases from V and 8 bases from J, the junction contained 6 bases not matched to a gene. This CDR3 has 13 amino acids. The CDR3 reads CASREDRGGGYTF. For the CDR3, the DNA is TGTGCCAGCAGAGAGGACAGGGGGGGCGGCTACACCTTC.

This clone was detected only once. The chain joins TRBV15 to TRBJ1-5; possible D gene TRBD1, 5 bases. The V and J ends lost 0 bases and 6 bases respectively, with 12 bases between them. The CDR3 totals 15 residues. Germline CDR1 is LNHNV and CDR2 is YYDKDF (reference sequence). The CDR3 reads CATSRDRGMGQPQHF. The CDR3, as DNA: TGTGCCACCAGCAGAGATAGGGGAATGGGTCAGCCCCAGCATTTT.

V and J are TRBV24-1 and TRBJ2-1, with 8 bases lining up with TRBD2. After removal of 2 bases from V and 5 bases from J, the junction contained 7 bases not matched to a gene. The germline V gene has CDR1 KGHDR and CDR2 SFDVKD. The CDR3 runs 16 residues. The CDR3 region has the DNA TGTGCCACCAGTGATTCGGCGGGGGGCTCAAACAATGAGCAGTTCTTC. It encodes CATSDSAGGSNNEQFF.

This chain links TRBV3-1 (or the pseudogene TRBV3-2) with TRBJ1-4; D remains ambiguous. V was shortened by 3 bases and J by 8 bases, with 13 bases between the two germline ends. The CDR3 is made up of 14 amino acids. Germline V gene data show CDR1 as LGHDT and CDR2 as YNNKEL (reference sequence). Here the CDR3 DNA reads TGTGCCAGCAGCCACGGCAGAGGCCGGGAAAAACTGTTTTTT. Protein: CASSHGRGREKLFF.

This chain uses TRBV19 with TRBJ2-7; 7 bases line up with TRBD1. CDR1 and CDR2 from the germline V gene are LNHDA and SQIVND (reference sequence). The CDR3 totals 15 residues. Trimming at V came to 6 bases and at J to 3 bases, leaving 11 bases not matched to a gene. The CDR3 reads CASSSRQGGYYEQYF. The CDR3 DNA follows: TGTGCCAGTAGCAGCCGACAGGGTGGTTACTACGAGCAGTACTTC.

The V gene is TRBV9, the J gene TRBJ1-3; the D gene is possibly TRBD1 (5 bases). Per the germline V gene, CDR1 is SGDLS and CDR2 is YYNGEE. Trimming took 0 bases from V and 7 from J, leaving 14 bases between them. The CDR3 length is 15 residues. The CDR3 sequence: CASSVANGRGNTIYF. CDR3 coding DNA: TGTGCCAGCAGCGTAGCCAACGGCCGGGGGAACACCATATATTTT.

The chain couples TRBV7-2 to TRBJ2-7, with 8 bases aligning to TRBD1. Germline assignment: CDR1 SGHTA and CDR2 FQGNSA. CDR3 size: 13 residues. With 5 bases clipped from V and 2 bases from J, the junction kept 2 bases outside the gene matches. CDR3 sequence: CASSKDRAYEQYF. CDR3 coding DNA: TGTGCCAGCAGCAAGGACAGGGCCTACGAGCAGTACTTC.

The V and J genes are TRBV10-3 and TRBJ1-5; 9 bases match TRBD1. Germline CDR1 ENHRY, CDR2 SYGVKD. CDR3 length: 13 amino acids. Losses at the gene ends were 10 bases for V and 2 bases for J; bases not matched to a gene: 3. CDR3 sequence (DNA): TGTGCCACGGGACAGGGAGGCAATCAGCCCCAGCATTTT. Translating gives CATGQGGNQPQHF.

This sequence joins TRBV11-2 and TRBJ1-1; D not certain. The CDR3 totals 13 residues. CDR1 SGHAT and CDR2 FQNNGV come from the germline V gene. V dropped 6 bases and J dropped 1 base, with 9 bases sitting between them. This CDR3 is CASSQNWNTEAFF. In DNA form, the CDR3 reads TGTGCCAGCAGTCAAAACTGGAACACTGAAGCTTTCTTT.

The chain combines TRBV15 with TRBJ2-6, with 9 nucleotides matching TRBD2. V was clipped by 8 bases and J by 0 bases; unmatched bases: 5. CDR1 is LNHNV and CDR2 is YYDKDF in the germline V gene (reference sequence). This CDR3 is built from 16 residues. The CDR3 loop reads CATQSGGSSGANVLTF. The CDR3 coding sequence is TGTGCCACCCAGAGCGGGGGGAGCTCTGGGGCCAACGTCCTGACTTTC. Using reference TRBV15 and TRBJ2-6 for the parts outside the CDR3, the full variable domain is DAMVIQNPRYQVTQFGKPVTLSCSQTLNHNVMYWYQQKSSQAPKLLFHYYDKDFNNEADTPDNFQSRRPNTSFCFLDIRSPGLGDTAMYLCATQSGGSSGANVLTFGAGSRLTVL.

The chain carries TRBV28 and TRBJ1-2; D call uncertain. V gave up 0 bases and J gave up 4 bases, with 12 bases separating them. Germline-derived CDR1 and CDR2 are MDHEN and SYDVKM. This CDR3 spans 15 amino acids. The CDR3 nucleotides read TGTGCCAGCAGTTTATGGTCCGGGTTGGGCTATGGCTACACCTTC. Protein: CASSLWSGLGYGYTF.

This rearrangement joins TRBV6-4 to TRBJ2-2; TRBD2 aligns across 9 bases. Germline CDR1 reads MRHNA; CDR2 reads SNTAGT. The CDR3 runs 16 residues. J was trimmed by 6 bases and V by 4 bases; bases with no gene match: 9. CDR3 DNA: TGTGCCAGCAGTGTCCGGACTAGCGAATTGTCCGGGGAGCTGTTTTTT. It translates to CASSVRTSELSGELFF.

This chain uses TRBV3-1 (or the pseudogene TRBV3-2) with TRBJ2-5; perhaps TRBD2 as D (7 bases). Germline V gene lookup returns CDR1 LGHDT and CDR2 YNNKEL (reference sequence). Trimming removed 5 bases at V and 4 bases at J, with 14 bases between. This CDR3 has 14 amino acids. The CDR3 DNA reads as TGTGCCAGCAGCTTCCGCGGGGGCGGAGAGACCCAGTACTTC. It is translated as CASSFRGGGETQYF.

This clone was recorded a few times. This chain links TRBV7-6 with TRBJ2-7; D uncertain. CDR1 is SGHVS and CDR2 is FNYEAQ in the germline V gene. V was clipped by 1 base and J by 4 bases, with 14 bases between them. The CDR3 extends over 15 amino acids. CDR3 amino acids: CASSLGQPSHYEQYF. In DNA form, the CDR3 reads TGTGCCAGCAGCTTAGGGCAACCTTCACATTACGAGCAGTACTTC. Supplemented by reference TRBV7-6 and TRBJ2-7, the full variable domain reads GAGVSQSPRYKVTKRGQDVALRCDPISGHVSLYWYRQALGQGPEFLTYFNYEAQQDKSGLPNDRFSAERPEGSISTLTIQRTEQRDSAMYRCASSLGQPSHYEQYFGPGTRLTVT.

Here the CDR3 reads CASTQTSGYNEQFF. In DNA, the CDR3 is TGCGCCAGCACCCAGACTAGCGGGTACAATGAGCAGTTCTTC. The chain has TRBV5-1 and TRBJ2-1, with TRBD2 identical over 10 bases. Germline values: CDR1 SGHRS, CDR2 YFSETQ. Germline trimming cut 6 bases from V and 4 bases from J; bases unmatched to any gene: 4. The CDR3 runs to 14 residues.

The gene calls are TRBV2 and TRBJ2-6; 8 bases map to TRBD1. With 3 bases clipped from V and 0 bases from J, the junction kept 4 bases outside the gene matches. This CDR3 has 17 residues. The germline V gene encodes CDR1 SNHLY and CDR2 FYNNEI. The CDR3 nucleotides are TGTGCCAGCAGTGAGGACAGGGCTTCCTCTGGGGCCAACGTCCTGACTTTC. It specifies CASSEDRASSGANVLTF. Together with reference TRBV2 and TRBJ2-6, the CDR3 gives the full variable domain: EPEVTQTPSHQVTQMGQEVILRCVPISNHLYFYWYRQILGQKVEFLVSFYNNEISEKSEIFDDQFSVERPDGSNFTLKIRSTKLEDSAMYFCASSEDRASSGANVLTFGAGSRLTVL.

The chain is built from TRBV28 and TRBJ1-3; no clear D. Looked up from germline, CDR1 is MDHEN and CDR2 is SYDVKM. V lost 5 bases and J 0 bases, leaving 17 bases between the germline ends. The CDR3 spans 17 residues. CDR3: CASSPYLVGSSGNTIYF. The CDR3 DNA is TGTGCCAGCAGTCCCTACCTTGTTGGGAGCTCTGGAAACACCATATATTTT.

A remark on this clone: The same CDR3 also results from other DNA sequences found in this sample. The rearrangement joins TRBV10-3 to TRBJ2-2; TRBD1 matches 11 bases. Germline CDR1 and CDR2: ENHRY and SYGVKD. The junction had 3 bases not matched to a gene; V was cut back by 8 bases and J by 4 bases. The CDR3 has 14 amino acids. Here the CDR3 DNA reads TGTGCCATCGGGGGACAGGGGGGCACCGGGGAGCTGTTTTTT. This gives the protein CAIGGQGGTGELFF.

V and J are TRBV6-5 and TRBJ1-4; D gene ambiguous. Germline lookup yields CDR1 MNHEY and CDR2 SVGAGI. This CDR3 has 12 amino acids. Deletions cut 9 bases from V and 8 bases from J, with 13 bases between. CDR3 in DNA: TGTGCCAGTAAGGACTTTAGCGAAAAACTGTTTTTT. Amino acid sequence: CASKDFSEKLFF.

The chain carries TRBV29-1 and TRBJ1-4, with a possible D match to TRBD1 (6 bases). The CDR3 has 15 residues. Trimming pared 0 bases from V and 4 bases from J, leaving 12 bases between. Germline V gives CDR1 SQVTM, CDR2 ANQGSEA. CDR3 residues: CSVEDLGANNEKLFF. DNA for the CDR3: TGCAGCGTTGAAGATTTGGGGGCCAATAATGAAAAACTGTTTTTT.

The J gene is TRBJ2-1, the V gene TRBV5-1, with 12 bases matching TRBD2. The CDR3 runs to 19 residues. With V trimmed by 3 bases and J by 8 bases, 18 bases remained unmatched. CDR1 is SGHRS, CDR2 YFSETQ, per germline. The CDR3 loop reads CASSSPIRRLAGVLDEQFF. As DNA, the CDR3 is TGCGCCAGCAGCTCACCCATCCGAAGACTAGCGGGAGTCTTGGATGAGCAGTTCTTC.